The 27 T cell receptor beta chains below were found in one sample sequenced in a study of cytomegalovirus exposure and HLA in healthy donors. The PCR ran on 60 Vbeta and 13 Jbeta primers. Measured with immunoSEQ multiplex PCR; TCRdb has only the in-frame clones, and not every one. The table lists fewer than 150,000 clones, under 80% of them singletons, with roughly 4.2% in the top ten. Sequencing was carried out using PBMCs. These receptors came from a woman in her thirties or forties in good health and CMV-seropositive.

This chain links TRBV18 with TRBJ1-1; TRBD1 aligns across 7 bases. This CDR3 has 15 amino acids. Trimming cost V 2 bases and J 1 base; bases outside gene matches: 4. Per germline, CDR1 KGHSH and CDR2 LQKENI. CDR3 amino acids: CASSPRGPWNTEAFF. DNA for the CDR3: TGTGCCAGCTCACCAAGGGGGCCGTGGAACACTGAAGCTTTCTTT.

The V and J genes are TRBV7-8 and TRBJ2-1; 12 bases line up with TRBD2. There are 14 residues in the CDR3. Germline V CDR1 and CDR2: SGHVS, FQNEAQ. J gave up 10 bases and V 7 bases, and 8 bases lay outside the gene matches. The CDR3: CASTLAGGPWEQFF. The CDR3 nucleotides read TGTGCCAGCACTCTAGCGGGAGGGCCGTGGGAGCAGTTCTTC. The full variable domain, its missing parts supplied by reference TRBV7-8 and TRBJ2-1, is GAGVSQSPRYKVAKRGQDVALRCDPISGHVSLFWYQQALGQGPEFLTYFQNEAQLDKSGLPSDRFFAERPEGSVSTLKIQRTQQEDSAVYLCASTLAGGPWEQFFGPGTRLTVL.

The rearrangement joins TRBV18 to TRBJ2-1; 13 positions agree with TRBD2. The CDR3 runs to 14 residues. Germline V gene sequence: CDR1 KGHSH, CDR2 LQKENI. V lost 1 base to trimming and J lost 11 bases; unmatched junction nucleotides: 2. CDR3 DNA: TGTGCCAGCTCACCACAGGGACTAGCGGGACAGCAGTTCTTC. Translating gives CASSPQGLAGQQFF.

The chain couples TRBV7-9 to TRBJ2-5; D possibly corresponds to TRBD1 (6 bases). CDR1 and CDR2 from the germline V gene are SEHNR and FQNEAQ (reference sequence). The V gene lost 2 bases and the J gene lost 0 bases, with 19 bases spanning the gap. This CDR3 region has 18 residues. CDR3 DNA sequence: TGTGCCAGCAGCTTATGGCATCCGGACAGAGTGTACCAAGAGACCCAGTACTTC. Translating it yields CASSLWHPDRVYQETQYF.

The rearrangement links TRBV7-9 to TRBJ1-3; unclear D gene. V lost 8 bases and J lost 0, with 17 bases in between. Germline assignment: CDR1 SEHNR and CDR2 FQNEAQ (reference sequence). This CDR3 spans 16 amino acids. The CDR3 loop is CASSPPGSSSGNTIYF. CDR3 DNA: TGTGCCAGCTCTCCCCCGGGGTCCAGCTCTGGAAACACCATATATTTT. The full variable domain, rest sourced from reference TRBV7-9 and TRBJ1-3, is DTGVSQNPRHKITKRGQNVTFRCDPISEHNRLYWYRQTLGQGPEFLTYFQNEAQLEKSRLLSDRFSAERPKGSFSTLEIQRTEQGDSAMYLCASSPPGSSSGNTIYFGEGSWLTVV.

V and J are TRBV6-5 and TRBJ1-4; tentatively, D is TRBD1 (5 bases). The CDR3 loop spans 14 amino acids. CDR1 and CDR2 (germline): MNHEY, SVGAGI. V shed 0 bases and J shed 4 bases, with 6 bases lying between them. The CDR3 bases are TGTGCCAGCAGTTACTCGCAGGGTAATGAAAAACTGTTTTTT. Residues: CASSYSQGNEKLFF.

The CDR3 DNA follows: TGTGCCAGCAGCTTGTTTCGGCGGGGGGGCACCGGGGAGCTGTTTTTT. Translated: CASSLFRRGGTGELFF. The V and J genes are TRBV7-2 and TRBJ2-2, with TRBD2 matching 9 bases. This CDR3 spans 16 amino acids. Unmatched junction bases numbered 6, after V lost 3 bases and J lost 4 bases. CDR1 SGHTA and CDR2 FQGNSA come from the germline V gene. The variable domain in full, completed from reference TRBV7-2 and TRBJ2-2, reads GAGVSQSPSNKVTEKGKDVELRCDPISGHTALYWYRQSLGQGLEFLIYFQGNSAPDKSGLPSDRFSAERTGGSVSTLTIQRTQQEDSAVYLCASSLFRRGGTGELFFGEGSRLTVL.

The chain uses TRBV9 and TRBJ2-5, with TRBD2 matching 9 bases. Germline V gene sequence: CDR1 SGDLS, CDR2 YYNGEE. V dropped 3 bases and J dropped 4; count of bases not matched to a gene: 13. The CDR3 runs 17 residues. The CDR3 DNA is TGTGCCAGCAGCGCAGCTGGGGCGGGAGGGCCGCGAGAGACCCAGTACTTC. It codes for CASSAAGAGGPRETQYF.

The chain is built from TRBV2 and TRBJ2-7; TRBD1 might be the D (6 bases). The ends were cut back, 3 bases at V and 2 bases at J, with 11 bases in the middle. Germline V lookup: CDR1 SNHLY, CDR2 FYNNEI. CDR3 size: 14 residues. CDR3 in DNA: TGTGCCAGCAGTGAGGTAGACAGGCCCTACGAGCAGTACTTC. This translates into CASSEVDRPYEQYF.

The CDR3 reads CASSEAGHYGYTF. DNA of the CDR3: TGTGCCAGCAGCGAAGCAGGGCACTATGGCTACACCTTC. V and J are TRBV6-5 and TRBJ1-2; tentatively, D is TRBD1 (5 bases). The CDR3 spans 13 residues. V lost 6 bases and J 3 bases, leaving 11 bases between the germline ends. CDR1 is MNHEY and CDR2 is SVGAGI in the germline V gene.

V is TRBV5-1 and J is TRBJ2-5, with 9 bases aligning to TRBD2. This CDR3 is built from 16 residues. Germline CDR1 and CDR2: SGHRS and YFSETQ. Trimming took 3 bases from V and 4 from J; bases not matched to a gene: 10. The CDR3 region has the DNA TGCGCCAGCAGCTCCTCTATTAGCGGGAGAGGAGAGACCCAGTACTTC. This encodes CASSSSISGRGETQYF.

The V call is TRBV6-4, the J call TRBJ2-3, with D possibly TRBD1 on 6 matching bases. Germline V gene sequence: CDR1 MRHNA, CDR2 SNTAGT. This CDR3 is 15 amino acids long. The V end was cut by 5 bases, the J end by 4 bases, with 16 bases between. This CDR3 reads CASSPQGLGSDTQYF. The DNA for the CDR3 is TGTGCCAGCAGTCCACAGGGTCTCGGTTCAGATACGCAGTATTTT.

The chain uses TRBV9 and TRBJ2-2; TRBD2 matches at 12 bases. The length of the CDR3 is 17 residues. V was pared by 0 bases and J by 4 bases, with 4 bases of the junction left unmatched. Germline assignment: CDR1 SGDLS and CDR2 YYNGEE. CDR3 protein: CASSVDSLAGGTGELFF. CDR3 DNA sequence: TGTGCCAGCAGCGTAGATTCACTAGCGGGAGGCACCGGGGAGCTGTTTTTT.

The chain uses TRBV7-3 and TRBJ2-1; 10 nucleotides agree with TRBD2. Losses at the gene ends were 3 bases for V and 6 bases for J; bases not matched to a gene: 5. The CDR3 loop spans 15 amino acids. Germline lookup yields CDR1 SGHTA and CDR2 FQGTGA. CDR3 coding DNA: TGTGCCAGCAGCTTCCAAGCGGGAGGGGTCAATGAGCAGTTCTTC. It encodes CASSFQAGGVNEQFF.

This chain joins TRBV13 and TRBJ2-3, with 10 bases matching TRBD2. V shed 5 bases, J shed 1 base, and the junction held 15 bases outside the gene matches. The CDR3 extends over 19 amino acids. Per germline, CDR1 PRHDT and CDR2 FYEKMQ (reference sequence). The CDR3 protein is CASSAHGASGSGGTDTQYF. The CDR3 nucleotides are TGTGCCAGCAGCGCCCATGGCGCTAGCGGGAGCGGGGGCACAGATACGCAGTATTTT.

The chain has TRBV5-4 and TRBJ1-2; D is possibly TRBD1 (6 bases). Germline-derived CDR1 and CDR2 are SGHNT and YYREEE (reference sequence). Deletions cut 5 bases from V and 9 bases from J, with 17 bases between. The CDR3 loop spans 13 amino acids. The CDR3 nucleotides are TGTGCCAGCAGAAAGGGGGTCGAACTTAGCTACACCTTC. Translating it yields CASRKGVELSYTF.

J is TRBJ2-3 and V is TRBV6-5, with D uncertain. The CDR3 sequence is 13 residues long. V lost 1 base and J 6 bases, leaving 8 bases between the germline ends. CDR1 and CDR2 (germline): MNHEY, SVGAGI. In DNA form, the CDR3 reads TGTGCCAGCAGTTACTTTAACGGGGATACGCAGTATTTT. Amino acid sequence: CASSYFNGDTQYF.

The chain combines TRBV9 with TRBJ2-3, with 11 nucleotides matching TRBD2. Germline assignment: CDR1 SGDLS and CDR2 YYNGEE. V dropped 0 bases and J dropped 9; count of bases not matched to a gene: 6. The CDR3 has 15 residues. This chain's CDR3 is CASSVGQLAGETQYF. The DNA of the CDR3 is TGTGCCAGCAGCGTAGGACAACTAGCGGGGGAGACGCAGTATTTT. Based on the CDR3 plus reference TRBV9 and TRBJ2-3, the full variable domain is DSGVTQTPKHLITATGQRVTLRCSPRSGDLSVYWYQQSLDQGLQFLIQYYNGEERAKGNILERFSAQQFPDLHSELNLSSLELGDSALYFCASSVGQLAGETQYFGPGTRLTVL.

The chain recombines TRBV7-9 with TRBJ2-7, with 10 nucleotides matching TRBD1. Trimming cost V 6 bases and J 5 bases; bases outside gene matches: 7. The CDR3 sequence is 14 residues long. CDR1 is SEHNR, CDR2 FQNEAQ, per germline (reference sequence). The CDR3 reads CASSSGQGGNEQYF. The CDR3 region has the DNA TGTGCCAGCAGTTCAGGACAGGGGGGCAACGAGCAGTACTTC.

This clone turned up a few times. J is TRBJ1-5 and V is TRBV28, with D maybe TRBD1 (5 bases). The V gene lost 2 bases and the J gene lost 7 bases, with 15 bases spanning the gap. The CDR3 is 15 amino acids. Germline CDR1 MDHEN, CDR2 SYDVKM. CDR3 sequence reads: CASSLRRAGRQPQHF. CDR3 coding DNA: TGTGCCAGCAGTTTACGGCGGGCAGGGAGGCAGCCCCAGCATTTT. The complete variable domain, with remaining parts taken from reference TRBV28 and TRBJ1-5, reads DVKVTQSSRYLVKRTGEKVFLECVQDMDHENMFWYRQDPGLGLRLIYFSYDVKMKEKGDIPEGYSVSREKKERFSLILESASTNQTSMYLCASSLRRAGRQPQHFGDGTRLSIL.

This clone was picked up a small number of times. This chain links TRBV7-9 with TRBJ2-5; D may be TRBD2 (5 bases). This CDR3 contains 17 residues. The germline gives CDR1 SEHNR, CDR2 FQNEAQ (reference sequence). Trimming left V 2 bases short and J 2 bases short, with 18 bases between. CDR3 sequence reads: CASSLTFGELKQETQYF. CDR3 coding DNA: TGTGCCAGCAGCTTAACTTTTGGGGAGTTAAAACAAGAGACCCAGTACTTC.

A single count supports this clone. A read error may account for a junction end that differs from germline. This sample includes further DNA sequences coding for the same CDR3. The gene calls are TRBV7-2 and TRBJ1-3, with D possibly TRBD1 on 5 matching bases. Germline CDR1 and CDR2: SGHTA and FQGNSA. This CDR3 is 14 amino acids long. The CDR3 DNA is TGTGCCAGCAGCTTAGCCCAGGGTCGAAACACCATATACTTT. This sequence encodes CASSLAQGRNTIYF.

The genes are TRBV13 and TRBJ2-1; 11 nucleotides line up with TRBD2. After removal of 0 bases from V and 5 bases from J, the junction contained 9 bases not matched to a gene. The CDR3 contains 18 residues. Germline V lookup: CDR1 PRHDT, CDR2 FYEKMQ (reference sequence). DNA of the CDR3: TGTGCCAGCAGCTTAGGCCGTCGACTAGCGGGACTCGACAATGAGCAGTTCTTC. The encoded protein is CASSLGRRLAGLDNEQFF. The variable domain in full, with the rest retrieved from reference TRBV13 and TRBJ2-1, is AAGVIQSPRHLIKEKRETATLKCYPIPRHDTVYWYQQGPGQDPQFLISFYEKMQSDKGSIPDRFSAQQFSDYHSELNMSSLELGDSALYFCASSLGRRLAGLDNEQFFGPGTRLTVL.

To note about this clone: Within the sample, other DNA sequences also encode this same CDR3. This CDR3 reads CASSVGQGGEETQYF. CDR3 DNA: TGTGCCAGCAGCGTGGGACAGGGGGGAGAGGAGACCCAGTACTTC. This sequence joins TRBV9 and TRBJ2-5; 11 nucleotides agree with TRBD1. The CDR3 loop spans 15 amino acids. Trimming removed 2 bases from V and 5 bases from J; junction bases left unmatched: 5. Germline V gives CDR1 SGDLS, CDR2 YYNGEE.

The rearrangement joins TRBV27 to TRBJ1-2; 9 bases are shared with TRBD1. Germline V CDR1 and CDR2: MNHEY, SMNVEV (reference sequence). CDR3 length: 17 residues. V trimming: 6 bases; J trimming: 12 bases; junction bases outside the gene matches: 23. The CDR3 DNA follows: TGTGCCAGCAGGACCCGGGACAGGGATCGGGGTGTTTGGGGCCACACCTTC. It is translated as CASRTRDRDRGVWGHTF.

This chain links TRBV6-1 with TRBJ1-2; maybe TRBD1 (5 bases). Trimming took off 6 bases at V and 8 bases at J, with 16 bases between the two ends. Germline CDR1 MNHNS, CDR2 SASEGT. This CDR3 spans 13 amino acids. The CDR3: CASRPPGVGGYTF. Here the CDR3 DNA reads TGTGCCAGCAGGCCTCCGGGGGTTGGCGGCTACACCTTC.

The V gene is TRBV5-1, the J gene TRBJ2-1, with 9 nucleotides matching TRBD2. V shed 2 bases, J shed 2 bases, and the junction held 5 bases outside the gene matches. Germline lookup yields CDR1 SGHRS and CDR2 YFSETQ. The CDR3 extends over 16 amino acids. CDR3 sequence (DNA): TGCGCCAGCAGCTTATTGGCGGGGGGGGCCTACAATGAGCAGTTCTTC. It encodes CASSLLAGGAYNEQFF. Based on the CDR3 plus reference TRBV5-1 and TRBJ2-1, the full variable domain is KAGVTQTPRYLIKTRGQQVTLSCSPISGHRSVSWYQQTPGQGLQFLFEYFSETQRNKGNFPGRFSGRQFSNSRSEMNVSTLELGDSALYLCASSLLAGGAYNEQFFGPGTRLTVL.